Given below is one T cell receptor beta chain in context. These data belong to a study of shared T cell receptors in the human thymus. Repertoires were generated with immunoSEQ multiplex PCR, while TCRdb's copy carries only in-frame clones and drops some. The sample includes some 660,000 clones, over 75% of them seen just once. Germline loops: CDR1 SGHRS, CDR2 YFSETQ. Between the trimmed V and J ends, which lost 0 bases and 4 bases, there was a span of 15 bases. This CDR3 region has 16 residues. This same sample was also part of a study on human thymus T cells. This second report adds: Donation came from healthy Finnish infants having corrective surgery for congenital heart defects. Thymus pieces cut out during corrective heart surgery were the tissue that was used. V and J genes seemed to be used with bias in thymic and blood repertoires. The related literature has documented a marked overlap of thymic repertoires among unrelated individuals.

The chain employs TRBV5-1 and TRBJ2-3, with TRBD1 as a possible D gene (6 bases). Sequenced: thymocytes. This TCR was sampled from a boy in the first two years of life with a congenital heart defect. The CDR3 protein is CASSLAGVDPPDTQYF. The CDR3 bases are TGCGCCAGCAGCTTGGCAGGGGTTGACCCACCAGATACGCAGTATTTT.